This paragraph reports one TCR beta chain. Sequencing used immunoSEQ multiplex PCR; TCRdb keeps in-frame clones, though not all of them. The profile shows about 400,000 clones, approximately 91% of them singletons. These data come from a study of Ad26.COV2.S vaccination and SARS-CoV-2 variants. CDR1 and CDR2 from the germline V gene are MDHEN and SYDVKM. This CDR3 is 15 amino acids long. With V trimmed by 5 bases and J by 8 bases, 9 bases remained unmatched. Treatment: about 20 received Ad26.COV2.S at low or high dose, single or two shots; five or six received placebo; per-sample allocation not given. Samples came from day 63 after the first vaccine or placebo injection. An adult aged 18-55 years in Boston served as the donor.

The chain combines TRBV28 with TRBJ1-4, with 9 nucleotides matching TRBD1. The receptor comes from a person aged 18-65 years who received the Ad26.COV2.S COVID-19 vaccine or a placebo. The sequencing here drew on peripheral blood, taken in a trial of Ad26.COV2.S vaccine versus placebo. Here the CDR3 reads CASSPRTGEREKLFF. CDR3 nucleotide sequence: TGTGCCAGCAGTCCGAGGACAGGGGAGAGGGAAAAACTGTTTTTT. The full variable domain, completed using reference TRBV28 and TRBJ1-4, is DVKVTQSSRYLVKRTGEKVFLECVQDMDHENMFWYRQDPGLGLRLIYFSYDVKMKEKGDIPEGYSVSREKKERFSLILESASTNQTSMYLCASSPRTGEREKLFFGSGTQLSVL.